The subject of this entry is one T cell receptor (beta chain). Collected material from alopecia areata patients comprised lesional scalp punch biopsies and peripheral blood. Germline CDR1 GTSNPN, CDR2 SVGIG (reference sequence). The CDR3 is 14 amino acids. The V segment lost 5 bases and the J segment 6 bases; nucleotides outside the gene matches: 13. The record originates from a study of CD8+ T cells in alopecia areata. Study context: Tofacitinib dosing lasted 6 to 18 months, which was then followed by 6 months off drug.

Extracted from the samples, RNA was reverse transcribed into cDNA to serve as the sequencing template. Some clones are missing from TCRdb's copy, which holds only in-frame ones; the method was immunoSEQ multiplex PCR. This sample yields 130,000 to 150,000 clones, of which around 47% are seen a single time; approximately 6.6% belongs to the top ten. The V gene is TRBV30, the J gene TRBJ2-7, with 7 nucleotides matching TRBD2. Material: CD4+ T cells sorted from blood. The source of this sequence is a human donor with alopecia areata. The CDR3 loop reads CAWERSGKGVEQYF. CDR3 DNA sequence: TGTGCCTGGGAAAGAAGCGGGAAGGGTGTCGAGCAGTACTTC.